One T cell receptor (beta chain) is described in this entry. The antigen remains undetermined. The CDR3 is 17 residues long. V trimming: 2 bases; J trimming: 1 base; junction bases outside the gene matches: 10. Germline CDR1 is SGHTA and CDR2 is FQGNSA. This entry belongs to a study of human T cells and chemical hapten exposure. Findings and caveats of the study: PT1 expanded TCR counts correlated positively with patch test score.

Specified time point: pre-sensitization, week 0. Stated treatment: therapeutic diphenylcyclopropenone sensitization with weekly scalp DPC. For the library, individual cDNA molecules each received unique molecular identifiers. In the original processing: Samples held a median of 95,638 TCRs, range about 23,224–690,600. Using its own MiXCR run on the RACE reads, TCRdb lists one record per CDR3 protein. What appears here as the V and J calls and clone size reflects TCRdb's work, not the paper's. The table has under 200,000 distinct CDR3 sequences, nearly 30% seen once. The source was whole blood, collected in connection with sensitization to the hapten diphenylcyclopropenone (DPC). The clonotype was recovered from a woman aged 25 to 39 with alopecia areata. Some clones in this sample may be carry-over from other donors' samples. This sequence joins TRBV7-2 and TRBJ2-7, with 8 bases lining up with TRBD2. As DNA, the CDR3 is TGTGCCAGCAGCTTAAGGCGATCGGGGGGGGAGTCCTACGAGCAGTACTTC. As protein: CASSLRRSGGESYEQYF. The variable domain in full, completed from reference TRBV7-2 and TRBJ2-7, reads GAGVSQSPSNKVTEKGKDVELRCDPISGHTALYWYRQSLGQGLEFLIYFQGNSAPDKSGLPSDRFSAERTGGSVSTLTIQRTQQEDSAVYLCASSLRRSGGESYEQYFGPGTRLTVT.